The clone carrying this T cell receptor beta chain has only a few counts. Its antigen is still unknown. Study conclusions and caveats: The TCR gene usage of tumor memory CD4+ T cells clustered together with blood and lymph node memory CD4+ cells and with lymph node naive CD4+ cells. Larger-cohort validation covered only one TCR beta V-J rearrangement. Tumor-infiltrating Treg TCR alpha and beta sequences overlapped most with tumor naive CD4+ T cells, then blood naive.

After constant-region reverse-primer amplification, full-length variable regions underwent semi-nested PCR with Nested Universal Primer A. One entry per CDR3 protein results from TCRdb running MiXCR on the 5' RACE reads. The table shows 40,000 to 65,000 distinct CDR3 sequences, with around 26% occurring only once. V was pared by 3 bases and J by 4 bases, with 9 bases of the junction left unmatched. Per the germline V gene, CDR1 is MDHEN and CDR2 is SYDVKM. CDR3 length: 16 amino acids. Sequencing was carried out using tumor-infiltrating naive CD4+ T cells sorted from the breast tumor. Indicated subset: naive CD4+ T cells, CD4+CD45RA+CD25-. The V call is TRBV28, the J call TRBJ1-3; 7 positions match TRBD1. This sequence was found in a female donor with breast cancer. The CDR3 reads CASSFPTGVGGNTIYF. DNA of the CDR3: TGTGCCAGCAGTTTTCCTACAGGGGTTGGAGGAAACACCATATATTTT.